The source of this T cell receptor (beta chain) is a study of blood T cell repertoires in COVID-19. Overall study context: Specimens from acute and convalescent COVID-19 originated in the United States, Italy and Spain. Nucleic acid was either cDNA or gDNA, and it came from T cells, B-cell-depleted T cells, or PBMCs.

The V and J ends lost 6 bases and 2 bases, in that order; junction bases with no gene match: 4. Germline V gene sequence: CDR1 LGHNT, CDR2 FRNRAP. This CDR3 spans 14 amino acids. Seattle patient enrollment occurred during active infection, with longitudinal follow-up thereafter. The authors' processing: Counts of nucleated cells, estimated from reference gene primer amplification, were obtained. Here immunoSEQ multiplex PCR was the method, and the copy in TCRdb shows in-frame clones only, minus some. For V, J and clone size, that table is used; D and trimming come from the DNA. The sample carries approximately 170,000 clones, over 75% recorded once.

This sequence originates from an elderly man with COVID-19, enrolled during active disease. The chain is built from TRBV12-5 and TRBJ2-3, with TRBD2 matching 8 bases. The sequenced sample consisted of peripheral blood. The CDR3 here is CASGRGVLTDTQYF. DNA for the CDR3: TGTGCTAGTGGGCGGGGGGTCCTCACAGATACGCAGTATTTT.